The entry that follows covers one TCR beta chain sequence. The antigen is undetermined. TCRdb redid the calling of the 5' RACE reads with MiXCR, one entry per CDR3 protein. The table includes roughly 310,000 distinct CDR3 sequences, 8.7% detected once. The data are from a study of T cells after yellow fever vaccination. Study results and caveats: Any FACS-sorted repertoire could hold abundant clonotypes that contaminate it from the bulk population.

V was trimmed by 6 bases and J by 6 bases, leaving 15 bases between them. CDR3 length: 13 amino acids. Germline values: CDR1 MNHNS, CDR2 SASEGT. This sample comprised PBMCs, obtained on the day of the first yellow fever vaccination. This chain uses TRBV6-1 with TRBJ2-7, with D possibly TRBD2 on 6 matching bases. This receptor was identified in a man aged 18 to 30 who received the YFV17D yellow fever vaccine. CDR3: CASRSAGGSEQYF. Here the CDR3 DNA reads TGTGCCAGCAGGTCCGCCGGGGGTTCCGAGCAGTACTTC.